This T cell receptor (beta chain) was identified in a study of blood T cell repertoires in COVID-19. Study overall: Nucleic acid was either cDNA or gDNA, and it came from T cells, B-cell-depleted T cells, or PBMCs.

The germline gives CDR1 MNHNY, CDR2 SVGAGI (reference sequence). The CDR3 is 15 amino acids. The V and J ends lost 6 bases and 0 bases, in that order; junction bases with no gene match: 8. The authors' processing: Scientists estimated how many nucleated cells there were by amplifying reference gene primers. Generated by immunoSEQ multiplex PCR, the TCRdb table keeps only in-frame clones and is missing some. V and J calls and clone size are copied from that table; D and trimming were computed from the DNA. The sample contains 35,000 to 45,000 clones, 86% of which appear only once. The chain uses TRBV6-6 and TRBJ2-7; 7 nucleotides align to TRBD2. Sequences were obtained from peripheral blood. The sequence derives from a man in his forties or fifties with active COVID-19. In DNA form, the CDR3 reads TGTGCCAGCAGCCACCCTGCGGGAGACTCCTACGAGCAGTACTTC. It encodes CASSHPAGDSYEQYF.